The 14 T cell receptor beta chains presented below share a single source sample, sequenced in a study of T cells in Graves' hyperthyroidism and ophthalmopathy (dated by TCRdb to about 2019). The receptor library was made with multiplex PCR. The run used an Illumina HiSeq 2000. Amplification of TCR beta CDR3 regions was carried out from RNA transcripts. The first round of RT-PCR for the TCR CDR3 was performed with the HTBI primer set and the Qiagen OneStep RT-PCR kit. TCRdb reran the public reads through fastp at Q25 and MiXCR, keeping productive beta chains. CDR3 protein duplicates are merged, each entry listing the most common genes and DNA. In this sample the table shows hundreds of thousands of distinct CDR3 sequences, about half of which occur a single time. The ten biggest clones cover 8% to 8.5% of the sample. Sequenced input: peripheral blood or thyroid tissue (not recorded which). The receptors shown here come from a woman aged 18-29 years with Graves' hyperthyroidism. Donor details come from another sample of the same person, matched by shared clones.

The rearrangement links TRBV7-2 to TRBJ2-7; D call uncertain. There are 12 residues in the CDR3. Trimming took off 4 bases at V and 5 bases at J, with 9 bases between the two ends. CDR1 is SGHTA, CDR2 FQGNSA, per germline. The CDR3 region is CASSSIENEQYF. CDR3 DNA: TGTGCCAGCAGCTCCATAGAAAACGAGCAGTACTTC.

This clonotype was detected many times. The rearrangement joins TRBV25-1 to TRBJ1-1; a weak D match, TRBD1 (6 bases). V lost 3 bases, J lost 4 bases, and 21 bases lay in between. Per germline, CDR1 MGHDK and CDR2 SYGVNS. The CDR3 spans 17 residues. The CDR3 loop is CASSDPASQGLSTEAFF. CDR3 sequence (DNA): TGTGCCAGCAGTGACCCTGCCTCTCAGGGGCTGAGCACTGAAGCTTTCTTT.

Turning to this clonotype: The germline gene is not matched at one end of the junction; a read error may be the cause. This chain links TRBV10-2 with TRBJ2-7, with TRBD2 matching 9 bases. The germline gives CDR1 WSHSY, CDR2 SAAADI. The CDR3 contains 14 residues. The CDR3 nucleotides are TGCGCCAGCATGAGCTCTAGCGGGACGGACGAGCGGTACTTC. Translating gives CASMSSSGTDERYF.

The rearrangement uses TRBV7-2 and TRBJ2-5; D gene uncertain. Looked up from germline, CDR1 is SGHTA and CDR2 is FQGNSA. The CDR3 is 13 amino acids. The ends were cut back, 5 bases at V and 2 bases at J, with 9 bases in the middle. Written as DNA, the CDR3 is TGTGCCAGCAGCCCTAACTATCAAGAGACCCAGTACTTC. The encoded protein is CASSPNYQETQYF.

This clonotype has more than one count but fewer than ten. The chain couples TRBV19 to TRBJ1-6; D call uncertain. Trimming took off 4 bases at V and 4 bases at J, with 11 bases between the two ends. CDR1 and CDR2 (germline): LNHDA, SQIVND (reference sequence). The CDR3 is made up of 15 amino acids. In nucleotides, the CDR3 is TGTGCCAGTAGTACCGAAGGAAGATATAATTCACCCCTCCACTTT. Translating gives CASSTEGRYNSPLHF.

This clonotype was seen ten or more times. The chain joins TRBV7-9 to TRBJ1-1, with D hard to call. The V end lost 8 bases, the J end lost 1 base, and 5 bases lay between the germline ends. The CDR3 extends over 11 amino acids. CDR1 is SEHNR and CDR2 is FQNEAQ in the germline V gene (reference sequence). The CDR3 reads CASGTNTEAFF. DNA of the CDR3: TGTGCCAGCGGCACGAACACTGAAGCTTTCTTT.

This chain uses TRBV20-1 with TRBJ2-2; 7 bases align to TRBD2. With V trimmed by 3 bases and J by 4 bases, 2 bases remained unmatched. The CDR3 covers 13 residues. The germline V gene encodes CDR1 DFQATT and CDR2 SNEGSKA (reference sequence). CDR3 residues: CSASGRSTGELFF. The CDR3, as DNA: TGCAGTGCTAGCGGGAGGAGCACCGGGGAGCTGTTTTTT.

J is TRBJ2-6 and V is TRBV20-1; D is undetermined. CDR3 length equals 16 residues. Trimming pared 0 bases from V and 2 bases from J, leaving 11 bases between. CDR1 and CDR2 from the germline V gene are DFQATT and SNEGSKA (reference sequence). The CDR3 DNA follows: TGCAGTGCTAGAGATCGCGAAAACCCTGGGGCCAACGTCCTGACTTTC. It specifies CSARDRENPGANVLTF.

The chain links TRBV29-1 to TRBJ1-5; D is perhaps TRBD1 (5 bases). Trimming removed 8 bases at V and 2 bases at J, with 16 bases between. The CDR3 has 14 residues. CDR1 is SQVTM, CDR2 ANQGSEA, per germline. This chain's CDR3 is CSLGVEFGNQPQHF. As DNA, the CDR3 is TGCAGCTTAGGGGTTGAGTTCGGCAATCAGCCCCAGCATTTT.

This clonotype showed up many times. CDR3 amino acids: CAIMGSFGDTEAFF. The CDR3 nucleotides are TGTGCCATCATGGGCAGCTTCGGGGACACTGAAGCTTTCTTT. This sequence joins TRBV10-3 and TRBJ1-1; D is uncertain. The V and J ends lost 7 bases and 3 bases respectively, with 15 bases between them. The CDR3 loop spans 14 amino acids. Germline loops: CDR1 ENHRY, CDR2 SYGVKD.

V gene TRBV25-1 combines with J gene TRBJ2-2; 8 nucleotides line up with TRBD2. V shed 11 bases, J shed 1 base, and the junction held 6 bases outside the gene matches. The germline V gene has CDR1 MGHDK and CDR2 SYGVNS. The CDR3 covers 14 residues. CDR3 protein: CAGSTSGNTGELFF. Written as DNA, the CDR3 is TGTGCCGGGAGCACTAGCGGGAACACCGGGGAGCTGTTTTTT. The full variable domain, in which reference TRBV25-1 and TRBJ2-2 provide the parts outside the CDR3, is EADIYQTPRYLVIGTGKKITLECSQTMGHDKMYWYQQDPGMELHLIHYSYGVNSTEKGDLSSESTVSRIRTEHFPLTLESARPSHTSQYLCAGSTSGNTGELFFGEGSRLTVL.

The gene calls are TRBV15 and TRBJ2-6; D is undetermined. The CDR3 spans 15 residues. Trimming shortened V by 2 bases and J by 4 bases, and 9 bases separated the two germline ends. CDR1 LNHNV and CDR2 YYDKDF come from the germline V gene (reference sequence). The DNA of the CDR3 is TGTGCCACCAGCAGACAGTGGACGGGGGCCAACGTCCTGACTTTC. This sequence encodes CATSRQWTGANVLTF.

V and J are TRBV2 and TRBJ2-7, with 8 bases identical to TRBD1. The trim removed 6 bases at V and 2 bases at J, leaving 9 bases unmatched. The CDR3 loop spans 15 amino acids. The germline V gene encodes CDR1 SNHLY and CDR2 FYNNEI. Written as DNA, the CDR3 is TGTGCCAGCAGCCAGGGGACAGGCGGAACCTACGAGCAGTACTTC. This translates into CASSQGTGGTYEQYF.

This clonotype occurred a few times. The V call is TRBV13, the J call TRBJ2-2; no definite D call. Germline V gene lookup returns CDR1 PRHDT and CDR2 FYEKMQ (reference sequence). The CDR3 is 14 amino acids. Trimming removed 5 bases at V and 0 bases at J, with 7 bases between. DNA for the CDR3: TGTGCCAGCAGCGTCCGGCCGAACACCGGGGAGCTGTTTTTT. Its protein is CASSVRPNTGELFF. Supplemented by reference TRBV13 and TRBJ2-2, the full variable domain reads AAGVIQSPRHLIKEKRETATLKCYPIPRHDTVYWYQQGPGQDPQFLISFYEKMQSDKGSIPDRFSAQQFSDYHSELNMSSLELGDSALYFCASSVRPNTGELFFGEGSRLTVL.